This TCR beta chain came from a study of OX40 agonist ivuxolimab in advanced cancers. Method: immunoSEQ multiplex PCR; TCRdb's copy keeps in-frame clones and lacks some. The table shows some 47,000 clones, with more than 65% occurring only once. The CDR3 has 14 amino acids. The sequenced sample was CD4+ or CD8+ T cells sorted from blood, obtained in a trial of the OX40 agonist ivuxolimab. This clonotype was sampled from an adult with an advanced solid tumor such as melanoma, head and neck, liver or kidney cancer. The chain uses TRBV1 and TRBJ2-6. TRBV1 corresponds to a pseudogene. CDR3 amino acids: CTSRAQSRANVLTF. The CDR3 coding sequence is TGCACCAGCAGAGCACAAAGTCGGGCCAACGTCCTGACTTTC.